The TCR beta chain under discussion was sequenced for a study of Ad26.COV2.S vaccination and SARS-CoV-2 variants (dated by TCRdb to about 2021). Study-level background: Vaccine-arm donors came from COV1001, a multicentre, randomized, double-blind, placebo-controlled phase I-IIa trial of Ad26.COV2.S in healthy adults. A total of 32 samples were included in the TCR-sequenced set, comprising around 19 Ad26.COV2.S vaccine recipients, 5 placebo recipients and 8 SARS-CoV-2 convalescent individuals. Ad26.COV2.S was given intramuscularly at 5x10^10 or 1x10^11 viral particles, as a single shot or as two shots 56 days apart. Trial participants were randomized into five groups of five, in which low-dose or high-dose Ad26.COV2.S was given once or twice, or placebo was given on both occasions. Sequencing of the TCRbeta repertoire served to evaluate the specificity and breadth of SARS-CoV-2-reactive T cell receptors following Ad26.COV2.S vaccination. Throughout the experiments and outcome assessment, investigators stayed blinded to trial group allocation.

The CDR3, cysteine through phenylalanine, is 13 amino acids long. Only the CDR3 DNA stays, 39 bases, in frame from base 1. The germline V gene (reference sequence) sets CDR1 to SGHKS and CDR2 to YYEKEE. V was cut back by 4 bases and J by 5 bases, leaving a gap of 12 bases between them. The treatment or condition label, read with the paper, signifies: roughly 18 received Ad26.COV2.S at low or high dose, single or two shots; roughly five received placebo; per-sample allocation not given. Repertoires of vaccine and placebo recipients were sequenced from samples collected on day 63 after the first injection. In Cohort 1b, 25 adults aged 18-55 years were enrolled at a single site in Boston, USA, between 29 July and 7 August 2020. Ad26.COV2.S was a replication-incompetent adenovirus type 26 vector expressing a prefusion-stabilized SARS-CoV-2 spike protein from the original Wuhan strain. The immunoSEQ Assay was used to sequence TCRbeta CDR3 regions. After extraction, genomic DNA underwent amplification by bias-controlled multiplex PCR, followed by high-throughput sequencing. As for the authors' bioinformatics: To quantify the absolute abundance of every unique TCRbeta CDR3 region, sequences were collapsed and filtered. Usable DNA was measured by amplifying reference genes present in all nucleated cells, and TCRbeta template counts were normalized to that usable DNA to estimate T cell fraction. Repertoire TCRs were annotated as SARS-CoV-2-specific by exact matching of V gene, CDR3 amino acid sequence and J gene to a known reactive TCR set. MIRA supplied the reference SARS-CoV-2 TCR set, which was filtered for enrichment in COVID-19-positive ImmuneCODE repertoires so that public or cross-reactive TCRs were removed. Using the MIRA antigens, annotated TCRs were further analysed by specific ORF or by position within an ORF. Depth was the summed frequency of annotated unique rearrangements, while breadth was defined as annotated unique rearrangements over total unique productive rearrangements. TCR breadth was compared between groups using two-sided Wilcoxon rank-sum tests. TCRdb limited this immuneACCESS table to in-frame rearrangements with V and J called. A share of clones is missing; checked studies link under half to unresolved V genes, and the rest is unexplained. V and J calls and clone size are as listed in that table; D and trimming were resolved from the DNA. The sample table records hundreds of thousands of clones; less than 90% of these occur just once. The top ten constitute 6.4% of the sample.

Notes on this clone: The clone's antigen remains unknown. No clone much larger than this one lies a single base away; base qualities are absent.

Broad study findings and their caveats: After vaccination, substantial breadth of spike-specific CD8+ and CD4+ T cell responses was reported. The study was not powered to compare responses between vaccine doses or regimens. Comparable non-spike TCR breadth was observed between vaccine and placebo recipients, consistent with only spike being contained in the vaccine. According to the authors, total T cell responses may have been underestimated by the TCR breadth and depth analyses. Spike-specific TCR breadth was higher in Ad26.COV2.S recipients than in placebo recipients (P = 0.0014).

The V and J segments used are TRBV5-5 and TRBJ2-5, with a weak D call of TRBD1 (6 bases match). The source was peripheral blood, collected in a trial of Ad26.COV2.S vaccine versus placebo. This TCR came from a person aged 18-60 years who received the Ad26.COV2.S COVID-19 vaccine or a placebo. Read as DNA, the sequence is TGTGCCAGCAGCCTCCAAGGGGGTGAGACCCAGTACTTC. This gives the protein CASSLQGGETQYF.